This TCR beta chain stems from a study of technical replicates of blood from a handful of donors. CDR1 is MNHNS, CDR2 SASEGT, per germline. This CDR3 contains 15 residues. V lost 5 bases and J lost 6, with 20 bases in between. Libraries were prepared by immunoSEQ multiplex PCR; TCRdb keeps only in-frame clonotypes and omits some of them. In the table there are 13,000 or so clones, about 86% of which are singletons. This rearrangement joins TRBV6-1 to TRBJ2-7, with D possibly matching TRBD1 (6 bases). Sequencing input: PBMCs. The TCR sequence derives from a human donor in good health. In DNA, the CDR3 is TGTGCCAGCAGTCCCCGGACAGCCGTTTCTCGCGAGCAGTACTTC. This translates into CASSPRTAVSREQYF.